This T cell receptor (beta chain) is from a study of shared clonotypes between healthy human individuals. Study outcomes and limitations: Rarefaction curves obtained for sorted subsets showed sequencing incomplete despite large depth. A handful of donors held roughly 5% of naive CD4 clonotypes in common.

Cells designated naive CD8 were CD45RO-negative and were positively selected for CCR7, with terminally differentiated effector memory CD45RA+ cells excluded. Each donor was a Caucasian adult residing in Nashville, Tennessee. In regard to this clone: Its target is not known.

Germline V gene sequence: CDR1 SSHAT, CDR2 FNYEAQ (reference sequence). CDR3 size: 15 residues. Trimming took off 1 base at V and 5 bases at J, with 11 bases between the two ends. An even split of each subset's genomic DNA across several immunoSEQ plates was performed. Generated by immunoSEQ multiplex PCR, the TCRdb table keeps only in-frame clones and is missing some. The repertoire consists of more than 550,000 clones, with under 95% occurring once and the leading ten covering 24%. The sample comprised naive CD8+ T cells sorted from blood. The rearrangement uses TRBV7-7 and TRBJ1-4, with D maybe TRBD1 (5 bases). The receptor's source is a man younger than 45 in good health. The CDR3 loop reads CASSLGSGLNEKLFF. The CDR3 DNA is TGTGCCAGCAGCTTAGGATCAGGGCTAAATGAAAAACTGTTTTTT.